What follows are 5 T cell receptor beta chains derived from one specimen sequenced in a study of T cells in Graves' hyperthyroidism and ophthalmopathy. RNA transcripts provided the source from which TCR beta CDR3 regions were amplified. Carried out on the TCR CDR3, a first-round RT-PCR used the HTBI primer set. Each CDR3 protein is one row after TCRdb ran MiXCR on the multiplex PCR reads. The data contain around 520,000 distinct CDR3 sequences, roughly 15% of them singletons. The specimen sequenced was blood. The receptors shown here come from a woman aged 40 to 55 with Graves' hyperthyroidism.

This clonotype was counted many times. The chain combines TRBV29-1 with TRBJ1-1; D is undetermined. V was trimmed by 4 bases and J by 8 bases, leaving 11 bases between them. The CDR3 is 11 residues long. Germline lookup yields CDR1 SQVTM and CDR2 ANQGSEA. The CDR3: CSVGSPGEAFF. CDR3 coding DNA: TGCAGCGTTGGTTCGCCCGGGGAAGCTTTCTTT.

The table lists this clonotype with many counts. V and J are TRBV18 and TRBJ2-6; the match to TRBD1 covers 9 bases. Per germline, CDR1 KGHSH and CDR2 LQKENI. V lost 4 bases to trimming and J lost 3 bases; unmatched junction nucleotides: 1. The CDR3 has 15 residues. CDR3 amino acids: CASSRTGDGANVLTF. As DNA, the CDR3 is TGTGCCAGCTCACGGACAGGGGATGGGGCCAACGTCCTGACTTTC.

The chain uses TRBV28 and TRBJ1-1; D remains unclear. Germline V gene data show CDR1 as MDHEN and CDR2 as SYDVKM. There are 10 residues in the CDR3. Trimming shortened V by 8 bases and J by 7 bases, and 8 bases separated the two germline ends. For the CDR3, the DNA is TGTGCCAGCGGAACAGATGAAGCTTTCTTT. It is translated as CASGTDEAFF.

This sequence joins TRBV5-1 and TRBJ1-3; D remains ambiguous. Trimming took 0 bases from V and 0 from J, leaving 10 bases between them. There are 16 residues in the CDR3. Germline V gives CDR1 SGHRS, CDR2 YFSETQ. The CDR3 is CASSLAAGASGNTIYF. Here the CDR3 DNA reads TGCGCCAGCAGCTTGGCCGCAGGAGCCTCTGGAAACACCATATATTTT.

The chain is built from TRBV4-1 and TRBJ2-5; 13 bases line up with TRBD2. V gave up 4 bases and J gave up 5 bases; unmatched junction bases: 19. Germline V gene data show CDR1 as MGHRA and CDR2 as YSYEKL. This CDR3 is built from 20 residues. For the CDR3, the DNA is TGCGCCAGCAGCCTCCGCGCTACTAGCGGGAGGGGAGGGTCGGAGGAGACCCAGTACTTC. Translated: CASSLRATSGRGGSEETQYF.